A selection of T cell receptor beta chains follows, all from one sample in a study of blood T cells in healthy people across ages. TCRdb ran MiXCR on the 5' RACE reads and lists one entry per CDR3 protein. This sample yields 700,000 to 1,000,000 distinct CDR3 sequences, of which around two fifths are seen a single time; around 18% belongs to the top ten. Specimen: blood. Receptor source: a man aged 60 to 75 in good health. The CDR3 runs from the conserved cysteine through the conserved F or W. A D gene is named only where the DNA matches it firmly. A row's size may be missing; if present it is once, few, many or a size class.

V gene	J gene	CDR3 length	clone size	D gene	CDR3 protein	CDR3 DNA
TRBV5-1	TRBJ1-1	13	.	.	CASSPPGYTEAFF	TGCGCCAGCAGCCCTCCGGGCTACACTGAAGCTTTCTTT
TRBV10-3	TRBJ1-5	12	few	TRBD1	CAISQGEQPQHF	TGTGCCATCTCACAGGGGGAACAGCCCCAGCATTTT
TRBV7-2	TRBJ2-7	14	few	.	CASSLDRRAYEQYF	TGTGCCAGCAGCTTGGACAGGAGGGCCTACGAGCAGTACTTC
TRBV29-1	TRBJ1-1	14	.	.	CSVAPGHRNTEAFF	TGCAGCGTCGCTCCGGGACACAGGAACACTGAAGCTTTCTTT
TRBV5-5	TRBJ2-2	15	few	.	CASSVTGRNTGELFF	TGTGCCAGCAGCGTAACAGGGAGGAACACCGGGGAGCTGTTTTTT
TRBV6-2/TRBV6-3	TRBJ2-1	14	.	TRBD1	CASSTGQGMDEQFF	TGTGCCAGCAGTACCGGACAGGGGATGGATGAGCAGTTCTTC
TRBV9	TRBJ2-7	15	.	.	CASTPTISSYNEQYF	TGTGCCAGCACACCGACTATCAGCTCCTACAATGAGCAGTACTTC
TRBV20-1	TRBJ2-5	14	once	TRBD2	CSAAERGGIETQYF	TGCAGTGCCGCGGAGCGGGGGGGTATAGAGACCCAGTACTTC
TRBV6-1	TRBJ2-1	17	few	.	CAISGATGRPSYNEQFF	TGTGCCATCTCCGGGGCCACAGGAAGGCCCTCCTACAATGAGCAGTTCTTC
TRBV6-6	TRBJ2-5	15	.	.	CASSYSQGREETQYF	TGTGCCAGCAGTTACTCCCAGGGAAGGGAAGAGACCCAGTACTTC
TRBV20-1	TRBJ2-4	17	.	.	CSARGIGPGLAKNIQYF	TGCAGTGCTAGGGGGATTGGACCGGGACTAGCCAAAAACATTCAGTACTTC
TRBV7-8	TRBJ2-5	14	.	TRBD2	CASSSGGAWETQYF	TGTGCCAGCAGCTCCGGGGGGGCGTGGGAGACCCAGTACTTC
TRBV9	TRBJ2-7	13	few	.	CASSVGDHYEQYF	TGTGCCAGCAGCGTGGGGGACCACTACGAGCAGTACTTC
TRBV11-3	TRBJ2-7	15	.	.	CASSFFARESYEQYF	TGTGCCAGCAGCTTTTTTGCTCGAGAATCCTACGAGCAGTACTTC
TRBV7-2	TRBJ2-7	14	.	TRBD1	CASSFRDRASEQYF	TGTGCCAGCAGCTTTCGGGACAGGGCCAGCGAGCAGTACTTC
TRBV16	TRBJ1-5	16	.	.	CASSQGGAWSNQPQHF	TGTGCCAGCAGCCAAGGGGGGGCGTGGAGCAATCAGCCCCAGCATTTT
TRBV7-2	TRBJ2-7	14	many	TRBD2	CASRRSGGAREQYF	TGTGCCAGCAGACGTAGCGGGGGGGCTCGAGAGCAGTACTTC
TRBV4-3	TRBJ2-5	14	.	TRBD2	CASSHGLVGETQYF	TGCGCCAGCAGCCACGGACTAGTTGGGGAGACCCAGTACTTC
TRBV20-1	TRBJ2-1	16	few	TRBD2	CSATGLAGSSYNEQFF	TGCAGTGCTACGGGACTAGCGGGAAGCTCCTACAATGAGCAGTTCTTC
TRBV6-1	TRBJ2-7	11	.	.	CASTRQSLEYF	TGTGCCAGCACCCGACAGTCCCTGGAGTACTTC